The 5 T cell receptor beta chains below come from one sample, sequenced in a study of CD8 T cells in Susac syndrome. Reverse transcription of roughly 0.45 to 1 ug RNA used random hexamers. TCRdb re-called the immunoSEQ multiplex PCR reads with MiXCR, one entry per CDR3 protein. The table records 160,000 or so distinct CDR3 sequences, approximately 95% of them present only once. Sequencing input: CD4+ T cells from PBMCs. These TCRs come from a human donor with Susac syndrome.

V is TRBV27 and J is TRBJ2-1; TRBD1 might be the D (5 bases). The CDR3 covers 16 residues. Between the trimmed V and J ends, which lost 5 bases and 3 bases, there was a span of 17 bases. Looked up from germline, CDR1 is MNHEY and CDR2 is SMNVEV (reference sequence). This chain's CDR3 is CASSPLDSTGYNEQFF. CDR3 nucleotides: TGTGCCAGCAGTCCCCTCGACTCCACAGGCTACAATGAGCAGTTCTTC.

In this sample, this clonotype turned up once. The V gene is TRBV29-1, the J gene TRBJ1-5, with 9 bases matching TRBD1. The CDR3 has 14 amino acids. With V trimmed by 5 bases and J by 1 base, 3 bases remained unmatched. Germline lookup yields CDR1 SQVTM and CDR2 ANQGSEA. The CDR3 here is CSVTGTGSNQPQHF. The CDR3 region has the DNA TGCAGCGTTACCGGGACAGGGAGCAATCAGCCCCAGCATTTT.

The chain uses TRBV5-6 and TRBJ1-1, with TRBD1 as a possible D gene (5 bases). Germline CDR1 and CDR2: SGHDT and YYEEEE. V gave up 0 bases and J gave up 7 bases, with 10 bases separating them. CDR3 length: 13 residues. The CDR3 loop is CASSLVDSVEAFF. CDR3 bases: TGTGCCAGCAGCTTGGTTGACAGCGTTGAAGCTTTCTTT.

V is TRBV24-1 and J is TRBJ2-7; tentatively, D is TRBD1 (5 bases). Germline CDR1 is KGHDR and CDR2 is SFDVKD. The CDR3 length is 13 residues. The germline V and J ends were trimmed by 7 bases and 3 bases, with 12 bases remaining between them. The CDR3 nucleotides are TGTGCCACCAGAATCGACAGCCTCTACGAGCAGTACTTC. It is translated as CATRIDSLYEQYF.

The V call is TRBV5-6, the J call TRBJ2-5; D not certain. Germline loops: CDR1 SGHDT, CDR2 YYEEEE. The CDR3 sequence is 13 residues long. Trimming stripped 3 bases from V and 1 base from J, with 7 bases between. The CDR3 loop is CASSSDPQETQYF. The CDR3 DNA reads as TGTGCCAGCAGCTCCGACCCCCAAGAGACCCAGTACTTC.